The source of this T cell receptor (beta chain) is a study of blood T cell repertoires in COVID-19. Overall study: Sample material is recorded as cDNA or gDNA derived from T cells, B-cell-depleted T cells, or PBMCs.

Some clones are missing from TCRdb's copy, which holds only in-frame ones; the method was immunoSEQ multiplex PCR. The repertoire holds 90,000 to 120,000 clones, with about 91% as singletons. Germline values: CDR1 MNHEY, CDR2 SMNVEV (reference sequence). With 0 bases clipped from V and 6 bases from J, the junction kept 6 bases outside the gene matches. The length of the CDR3 is 15 residues. Sequencing was carried out using peripheral blood. The origin of this receptor is a man aged 50-59 years with active or convalescent COVID-19. The chain uses TRBV27 and TRBJ2-7; TRBD2 aligns across 9 bases. CDR3 nucleotide sequence: TGTGCCAGCAGTTTATCGAGCGCGGGAGGGCCCGAGCAGTACTTC. Translating it yields CASSLSSAGGPEQYF.